These 19 T cell receptor beta chains were sequenced from one sample in a study of blood T cells in healthy people across ages. The use of a sample-barcoded 5' primer and a J-beta primer mix characterized a second PCR of roughly 7 to 11 cycles. TCRdb used MiXCR to reprocess the 5' RACE reads, holding one entry per CDR3 protein. The sample consists of about 1.8 million distinct CDR3 sequences, about 50% of them appearing once. Sequenced material: blood. These receptors all come from a middle-aged woman in good health.

The CDR3 DNA follows: TGTGCCACCATTGCCAGGAAAGTCTCTGGGGCCAACGTCCTGACTTTC. Residues: CATIARKVSGANVLTF. The genes are TRBV27 and TRBJ2-6; D is unresolved. This CDR3 has 16 residues. V lost 10 bases and J lost 0, with 16 bases in between. Germline V gene data show CDR1 as MNHEY and CDR2 as SMNVEV (reference sequence).

In nucleotides, the CDR3 is TGTGCCAGCAGGGGCCGGAGGACAGGGGGTAAAAACATTCAGTACTTC. Its protein product is CASRGRRTGGKNIQYF. The gene calls are TRBV12-3 or TRBV12-4 and TRBJ2-4, with 10 positions matching TRBD1. V was pared by 6 bases and J by 4 bases, with 9 bases of the junction left unmatched. The CDR3 spans 16 residues.

The V and J genes are TRBV4-3 and TRBJ2-1; D unclear. The CDR3 sequence is 14 residues long. Germline V lookup: CDR1 LGHNA, CDR2 YSLEER. Deletions cut 4 bases from V and 9 bases from J, with 16 bases between. Here the CDR3 reads CASSPGLQAVEQFF. DNA of the CDR3: TGCGCCAGCAGCCCAGGTTTGCAAGCTGTTGAGCAGTTCTTC.

The V gene is TRBV3-1, the J gene TRBJ2-3; weak D call: TRBD2 (5 bases). The V and J ends lost 1 base and 9 bases respectively, with 14 bases between them. CDR1 LGHDT and CDR2 YNNKEL come from the germline V gene (reference sequence). The CDR3 is made up of 14 amino acids. The CDR3: CASSQGFGGPTQYF. In nucleotides, the CDR3 is TGTGCCAGCAGCCAAGGATTCGGCGGGCCCACGCAGTATTTT.

This clonotype was seen a single time. V is TRBV10-3 and J is TRBJ2-4, with TRBD1 as a possible D gene (6 bases). This CDR3 is 14 amino acids long. Trimming removed 3 bases at V and 13 bases at J, with 19 bases between. Germline CDR1 reads ENHRY; CDR2 reads SYGVKD. CDR3 sequence: CAISDISGVGEQYF. CDR3 in DNA: TGTGCCATCAGTGATATCTCAGGGGTGGGTGAGCAGTACTTC.

This rearrangement joins TRBV29-1 to TRBJ2-7, with 9 bases lining up with TRBD1. The DNA end is a closer match to TRBJ2-5, so the J assignment may be wrong. Germline loops: CDR1 SQVTM, CDR2 ANQGSEA. The CDR3 loop spans 14 amino acids. CDR3 nucleotides: TGCAGCGTTGAAGGGACAGGGGTCCAAGAGACCCAGTACTTC. Translating gives CSVEGTGVQETQYF.

In its sample, this clonotype was seen a few times. The CDR3 is CASSWEGGQQETQYF. CDR3 coding DNA: TGTGCCAGCAGTTGGGAGGGGGGACAGCAAGAGACCCAGTACTTC. The chain recombines TRBV6-2 or TRBV6-3 with TRBJ2-4; D tentatively reads TRBD1 or TRBD2 (7 bases each). The end of the DNA is better explained by TRBJ2-5, so the J call may be wrong. The CDR3 is made up of 15 amino acids. The germline gives CDR1 MNHEY, CDR2 SVGEGT.

V gene TRBV6-1 combines with J gene TRBJ1-5, with D perhaps matching TRBD1 (5 bases). Germline V gene lookup returns CDR1 MNHNS and CDR2 SASEGT. V lost 3 bases and J 9 bases, leaving 12 bases between the germline ends. The CDR3 length is 13 residues. The CDR3 is CASSDGSQGPQHF. The CDR3 region has the DNA TGTGCCAGCAGTGATGGGTCCCAGGGGCCCCAGCATTTT.

V and J are TRBV20-1 and TRBJ2-7; TRBD1 might be the D (6 bases). This CDR3 is built from 16 residues. CDR1 and CDR2 from the germline V gene are DFQATT and SNEGSKA (reference sequence). Trimming removed 0 bases from V and 7 bases from J, with 22 bases in between. CDR3 region: CSARDQGQGHADEQYF. The CDR3 DNA reads TGCAGTGCTAGAGATCAGGGGCAGGGCCACGCAGATGAGCAGTACTTC.

The chain is built from TRBV7-9 and TRBJ2-5, with 9 bases matching TRBD1. J lost 1 base, V lost 5 bases, and 8 bases had no gene match. The CDR3 is 16 amino acids. Germline CDR1 and CDR2: SEHNR and FQNEAQ (reference sequence). This chain's CDR3 is CASSPRGTGTQETQYF. Written as DNA, the CDR3 is TGTGCCAGCAGCCCGAGAGGGACAGGGACCCAAGAGACCCAGTACTTC.

The chain employs TRBV25-1 and TRBJ1-6, with D unresolved. The CDR3 is 13 amino acids. CDR1 and CDR2 from the germline V gene are MGHDK and SYGVNS. V lost 7 bases, J lost 0 bases, and 4 bases lay in between. CDR3 coding DNA: TGTGCCAGCACTAACTCCTATAATTCACCCCTCCACTTT. It codes for CASTNSYNSPLHF.

The chain employs TRBV5-1 and TRBJ2-2; D unclear. V was cut by 0 bases and J by 1 base, with 7 bases left in between. The length of the CDR3 is 15 residues. The germline gives CDR1 SGHRS, CDR2 YFSETQ. The CDR3 DNA sequence: TGCGCCAGCAGCTTGGCTTGGGAGAACACCGGGGAGCTGTTTTTT. It encodes CASSLAWENTGELFF.

The chain joins TRBV10-3 to TRBJ1-5; 7 nucleotides agree with TRBD1. CDR1 and CDR2 from the germline V gene are ENHRY and SYGVKD. Trimming removed 3 bases from V and 1 base from J; junction bases left unmatched: 9. The CDR3 totals 17 residues. The CDR3 sequence: CAISEHRGLGSNQPQHF. As DNA, the CDR3 is TGTGCCATCAGTGAACATAGGGGGCTCGGGAGCAATCAGCCCCAGCATTTT.

This clonotype was seen only once. The rearrangement uses TRBV12-3 or TRBV12-4 and TRBJ2-3; tentative D call: TRBD1 (5 bases). The CDR3 length is 14 residues. The germline V and J ends were trimmed by 7 bases and 13 bases, with 24 bases remaining between them. In DNA, the CDR3 is TGTGCCAGCACCTGGGGCGTGAGAGCAGATGTGGAGTATTTT. It codes for CASTWGVRADVEYF.

The gene calls are TRBV20-1 and TRBJ2-5; 10 positions match TRBD2. The germline V gene encodes CDR1 DFQATT and CDR2 SNEGSKA (reference sequence). Unmatched junction bases numbered 15, after V lost 5 bases and J lost 6 bases. The CDR3 sequence is 16 residues long. CDR3 bases: TGCAGTGCTCAGGGGGTAGCGGGGGGCTCCCTGAAGACCCAGTACTTC. Encoded protein: CSAQGVAGGSLKTQYF.

V usage is TRBV19 and J usage is TRBJ2-6, with a weak D call TRBD2 (6 bases). The germline gives CDR1 LNHDA, CDR2 SQIVND (reference sequence). The V gene lost 10 bases and the J gene lost 2 bases, with 18 bases spanning the gap. The CDR3 runs 16 residues. The CDR3 sequence: CATNQGSGAGANVLTF. The CDR3 DNA reads as TGTGCCACCAACCAGGGATCGGGGGCTGGGGCCAACGTCCTGACTTTC. Supplemented by reference TRBV19 and TRBJ2-6, the full variable domain reads DGGITQSPKYLFRKEGQNVTLSCEQNLNHDAMYWYRQDPGQGLRLIYYSQIVNDFQKGDIAEGYSVSREKKESFPLTVTSAQKNPTAFYLCATNQGSGAGANVLTFGAGSRLTVL.

This clonotype has only a few counts. The rearrangement uses TRBV20-1 and TRBJ2-5; D call uncertain. This CDR3 is 11 amino acids long. V gave up 6 bases and J gave up 3 bases, with 8 bases separating them. Germline loops: CDR1 DFQATT, CDR2 SNEGSKA (reference sequence). The CDR3 reads CSALREETQYF. CDR3 coding DNA: TGCAGTGCCCTCAGAGAAGAGACCCAGTACTTC.

There are a few counts of this clonotype. The CDR3 bases are TGTGCCAGCAGTTTATCCAGGGAGCGAGAGCAGTACTTC. Translating gives CASSLSREREQYF. V and J are TRBV27 and TRBJ2-7; D assignment may be TRBD1 or TRBD2 (5 bases each). Germline-derived CDR1 and CDR2 are MNHEY and SMNVEV (reference sequence). The CDR3 spans 13 residues. Trimming took 0 bases from V and 7 from J, leaving 10 bases between them.

The chain recombines TRBV20-1 with TRBJ1-5; D is unclear. The germline V gene has CDR1 DFQATT and CDR2 SNEGSKA (reference sequence). This CDR3 spans 14 amino acids. V was pared by 0 bases and J by 1 base, with 7 bases between. CDR3 in DNA: TGCAGTGCTAGAGAGGGGAAAAGCAATCAGCCCCAGCATTTT. This sequence encodes CSAREGKSNQPQHF.